Sequencing of this TCR beta chain was carried out in a study of cytomegalovirus exposure and HLA in healthy donors. Study conclusions and caveats: Exclusion applied to some V segments, including TRBV6-2 and TRBV6-3, as they were indistinguishable. Investigators reported 150 to 200 TCR beta chains as tied to cytomegalovirus.

V shed 5 bases and J shed 1 base, with 16 bases lying between them. Germline lookup yields CDR1 MDHEN and CDR2 SYDVKM. The length of the CDR3 is 16 residues. Use of 60 Vbeta and 13 Jbeta primers characterized the PCR. Assay used: immunoSEQ multiplex PCR; TCRdb lists only in-frame clones, some missing. This table holds some 140,000 clones, approximately 77% found once. Regarding this clone: Its antigen is undetermined.

This sequence originates from a woman aged 40 to 55 in good health and CMV-seronegative. The genes are TRBV28 and TRBJ2-3; D possibly corresponds to TRBD2 (7 bases). The sequencing input was PBMCs. The CDR3 sequence: CASSPPRGGGTDTQYF. As DNA, the CDR3 is TGTGCCAGCAGTCCCCCGAGAGGGGGGGGCACAGATACGCAGTATTTT. Together with reference TRBV28 and TRBJ2-3, the CDR3 gives the full variable domain: DVKVTQSSRYLVKRTGEKVFLECVQDMDHENMFWYRQDPGLGLRLIYFSYDVKMKEKGDIPEGYSVSREKKERFSLILESASTNQTSMYLCASSPPRGGGTDTQYFGPGTRLTVL.